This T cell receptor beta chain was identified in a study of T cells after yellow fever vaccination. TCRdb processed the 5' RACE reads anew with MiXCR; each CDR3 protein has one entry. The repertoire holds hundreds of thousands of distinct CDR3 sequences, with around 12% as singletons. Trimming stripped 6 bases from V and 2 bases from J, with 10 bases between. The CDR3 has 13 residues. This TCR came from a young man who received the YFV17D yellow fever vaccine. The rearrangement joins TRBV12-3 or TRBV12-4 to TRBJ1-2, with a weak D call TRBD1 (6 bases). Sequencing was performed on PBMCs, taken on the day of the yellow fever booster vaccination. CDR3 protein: CASRSDSNYGYTF. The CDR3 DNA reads TGTGCCAGCAGATCGGACAGCAACTATGGCTACACCTTC.